This passage covers 7 T cell receptor beta chains from one sample sequenced in a study of OX40 agonist ivuxolimab in advanced cancers. Profiling relied on immunoSEQ multiplex PCR, and the TCRdb table lists in-frame clones only, not all of them. The table includes tens of thousands of clones, 84% detected once. Sequenced here: CD4+ or CD8+ T cells sorted from blood, sampled in a trial of the OX40 agonist ivuxolimab. These receptors were taken from an adult with an advanced solid tumor such as melanoma, head and neck, liver or kidney cancer.

This CDR3 reads CASSLRRGPGDLGNEQFF. The CDR3 DNA follows: TGTGCCAGCAGCCTCCGGCGGGGGCCCGGGGATTTAGGCAATGAGCAGTTCTTC. The chain is built from TRBV11-1 and TRBJ2-1, with D tentatively TRBD2 (7 bases). Between the trimmed V and J ends, which lost 5 bases and 6 bases, there was a span of 26 bases. The germline CDR1 and CDR2 sequences are SGHAT and FQDESV (reference sequence). CDR3 size: 18 residues.

The gene calls are TRBV6-6 and TRBJ1-5; 8 positions match TRBD1. CDR1 MNHNY and CDR2 SVGAGI come from the germline V gene (reference sequence). This CDR3 contains 16 residues. V was clipped by 6 bases and J by 5 bases; unmatched bases: 12. CDR3 sequence: CASRPPRQGTDQPQHF. For the CDR3, the DNA is TGTGCCAGCAGGCCACCCCGACAGGGGACAGATCAGCCCCAGCATTTT.

This clone has a single count. The chain employs TRBV5-1 and TRBJ2-1; 7 bases are a match to TRBD2. The ends lost 0 bases at V and 6 bases at J; junction bases unmatched: 3. Germline V lookup: CDR1 SGHRS, CDR2 YFSETQ. The CDR3 runs 14 residues. Here the CDR3 reads CASSLAGLGNEQFF. DNA for the CDR3: TGCGCCAGCAGCTTGGCCGGACTAGGCAATGAGCAGTTCTTC.

The V call is TRBV5-6, the J call TRBJ1-4, with unresolved D. Germline lookup yields CDR1 SGHDT and CDR2 YYEEEE. Trimming took 2 bases from V and 5 from J, leaving 7 bases between them. There are 13 residues in the CDR3. This CDR3 is CASSLSLNEKLFF. The DNA of the CDR3 is TGTGCCAGCAGCTTAAGTCTGAATGAAAAACTGTTTTTT.

This clone was seen just once. The chain combines TRBV27 with TRBJ2-3; a possible D gene is TRBD2 (7 bases). Trimming shortened V by 5 bases and J by 6 bases, and 15 bases separated the two germline ends. From germline, CDR1 is MNHEY and CDR2 SMNVEV (reference sequence). This CDR3 has 14 amino acids. The CDR3: CASSPPGGRDTQYF. CDR3 DNA sequence: TGTGCCAGCAGTCCCCCGGGGGGCCGCGATACGCAGTATTTT.

About this clone: Other DNA sequences within the sample encode an identical CDR3. The rearrangement uses TRBV13 and TRBJ1-2; no clear D gene. CDR1 and CDR2 (germline): PRHDT, FYEKMQ (reference sequence). The CDR3 spans 12 residues. V lost 2 bases to trimming and J lost 5 bases, with 6 bases between them. This CDR3 reads CASSLRLYGYTF. DNA for the CDR3: TGTGCCAGCAGCTTACGGCTATATGGCTACACCTTC. Together with reference TRBV13 and TRBJ1-2, the CDR3 gives the full variable domain: AAGVIQSPRHLIKEKRETATLKCYPIPRHDTVYWYQQGPGQDPQFLISFYEKMQSDKGSIPDRFSAQQFSDYHSELNMSSLELGDSALYFCASSLRLYGYTFGSGTRLTVV.

The genes are TRBV6-5 and TRBJ1-6; D gene unclear. The germline gives CDR1 MNHEY, CDR2 SVGAGI. V was shortened by 2 bases and J by 0 bases, with 8 bases between the two germline ends. CDR3 length: 16 amino acids. The CDR3 sequence is CASSYEGSSYNSPLHF. In DNA form, the CDR3 reads TGTGCCAGCAGTTACGAGGGTAGCTCCTATAATTCACCCCTCCACTTT.